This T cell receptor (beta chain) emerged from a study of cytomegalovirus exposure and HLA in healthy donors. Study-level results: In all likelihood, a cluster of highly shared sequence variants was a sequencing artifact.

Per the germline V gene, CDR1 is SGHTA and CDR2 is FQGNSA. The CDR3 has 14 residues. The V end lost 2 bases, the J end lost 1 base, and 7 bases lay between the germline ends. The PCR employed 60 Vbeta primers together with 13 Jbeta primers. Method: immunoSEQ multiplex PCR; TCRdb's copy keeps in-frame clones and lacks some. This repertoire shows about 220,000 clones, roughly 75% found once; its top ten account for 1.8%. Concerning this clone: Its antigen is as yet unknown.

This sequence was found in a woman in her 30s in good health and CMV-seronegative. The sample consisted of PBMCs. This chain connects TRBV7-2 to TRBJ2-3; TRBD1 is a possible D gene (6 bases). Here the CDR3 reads CASSLNRGTDTQYF. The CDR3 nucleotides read TGTGCCAGCAGCTTAAACAGGGGCACAGATACGCAGTATTTT.